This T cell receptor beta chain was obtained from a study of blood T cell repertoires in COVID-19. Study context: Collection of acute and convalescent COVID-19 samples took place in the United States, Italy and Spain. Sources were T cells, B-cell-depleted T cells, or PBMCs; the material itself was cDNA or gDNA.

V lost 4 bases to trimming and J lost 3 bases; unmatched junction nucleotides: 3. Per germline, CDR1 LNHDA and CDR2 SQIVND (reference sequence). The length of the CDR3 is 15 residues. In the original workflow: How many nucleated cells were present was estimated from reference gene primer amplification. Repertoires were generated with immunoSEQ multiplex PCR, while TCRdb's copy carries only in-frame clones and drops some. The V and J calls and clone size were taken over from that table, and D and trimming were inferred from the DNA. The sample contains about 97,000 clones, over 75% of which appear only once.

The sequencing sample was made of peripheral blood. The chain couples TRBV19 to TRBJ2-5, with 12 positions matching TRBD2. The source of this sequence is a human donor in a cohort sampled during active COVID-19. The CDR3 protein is CASSTRLAGEETQYF. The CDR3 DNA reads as TGTGCCAGTAGTACTCGACTAGCGGGAGAAGAGACCCAGTACTTC.